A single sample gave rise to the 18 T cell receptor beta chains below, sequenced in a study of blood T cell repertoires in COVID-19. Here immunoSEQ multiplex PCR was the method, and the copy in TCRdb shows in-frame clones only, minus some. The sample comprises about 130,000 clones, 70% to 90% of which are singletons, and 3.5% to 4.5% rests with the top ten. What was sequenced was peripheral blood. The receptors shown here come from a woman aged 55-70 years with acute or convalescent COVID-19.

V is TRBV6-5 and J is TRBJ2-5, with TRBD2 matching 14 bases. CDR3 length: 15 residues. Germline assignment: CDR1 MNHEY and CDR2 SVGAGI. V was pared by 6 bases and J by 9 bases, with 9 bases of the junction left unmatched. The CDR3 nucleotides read TGTGCCAGCAGGGGACTAGCGGGAGAATCCCTCGCCCAGTACTTC. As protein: CASRGLAGESLAQYF.

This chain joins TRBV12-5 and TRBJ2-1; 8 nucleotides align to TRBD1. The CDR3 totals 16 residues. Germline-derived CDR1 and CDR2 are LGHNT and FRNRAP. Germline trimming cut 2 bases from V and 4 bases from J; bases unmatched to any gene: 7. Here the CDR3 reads CASGLSGGGPYNEQFF. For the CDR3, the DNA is TGTGCTAGTGGTTTGTCAGGGGGCGGCCCTTACAATGAGCAGTTCTTC.

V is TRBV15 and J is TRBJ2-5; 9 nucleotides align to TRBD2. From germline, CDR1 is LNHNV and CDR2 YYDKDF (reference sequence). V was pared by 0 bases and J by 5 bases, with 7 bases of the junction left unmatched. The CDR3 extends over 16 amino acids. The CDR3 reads CATSRDQAGGGETQYF. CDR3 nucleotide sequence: TGTGCCACCAGCAGAGATCAAGCGGGAGGCGGTGAGACCCAGTACTTC.

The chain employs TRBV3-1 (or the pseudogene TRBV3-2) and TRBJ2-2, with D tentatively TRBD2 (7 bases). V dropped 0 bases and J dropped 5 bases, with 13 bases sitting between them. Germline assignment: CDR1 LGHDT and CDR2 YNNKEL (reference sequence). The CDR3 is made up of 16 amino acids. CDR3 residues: CASSQEGGGPTGELFF. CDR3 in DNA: TGTGCCAGCAGCCAAGAAGGGGGAGGGCCAACCGGGGAGCTGTTTTTT.

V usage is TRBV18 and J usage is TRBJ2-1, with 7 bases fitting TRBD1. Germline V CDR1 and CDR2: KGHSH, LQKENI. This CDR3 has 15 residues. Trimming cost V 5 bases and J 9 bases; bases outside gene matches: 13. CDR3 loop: CASSSRNLGQAEQFF. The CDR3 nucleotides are TGTGCCAGCTCATCACGAAATCTTGGACAGGCTGAGCAGTTCTTC. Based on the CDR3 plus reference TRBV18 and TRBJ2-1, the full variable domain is NAGVMQNPRHLVRRRGQEARLRCSPMKGHSHVYWYRQLPEEGLKFMVYLQKENIIDESGMPKERFSAEFPKEGPSILRIQQVVRGDSAAYFCASSSRNLGQAEQFFGPGTRLTVL.

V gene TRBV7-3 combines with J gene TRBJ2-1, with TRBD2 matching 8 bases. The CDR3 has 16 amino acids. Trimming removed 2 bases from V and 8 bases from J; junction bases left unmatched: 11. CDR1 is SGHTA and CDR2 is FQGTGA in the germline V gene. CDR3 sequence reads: CASSLEGGTRGHEQFF. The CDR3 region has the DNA TGTGCCAGCAGCTTAGAGGGAGGGACTAGGGGTCATGAGCAGTTCTTC.

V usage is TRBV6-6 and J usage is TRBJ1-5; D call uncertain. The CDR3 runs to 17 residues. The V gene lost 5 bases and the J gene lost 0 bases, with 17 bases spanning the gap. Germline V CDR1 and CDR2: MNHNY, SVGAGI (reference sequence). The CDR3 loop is CASSPLGWTGSNQPQHF. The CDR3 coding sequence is TGTGCCAGCAGTCCCCTGGGTTGGACTGGTAGCAATCAGCCCCAGCATTTT.

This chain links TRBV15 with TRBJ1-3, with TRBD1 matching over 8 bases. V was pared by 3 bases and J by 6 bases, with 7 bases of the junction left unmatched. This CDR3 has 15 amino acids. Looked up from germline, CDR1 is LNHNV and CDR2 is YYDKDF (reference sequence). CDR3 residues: CATSSDRGTENTIYF. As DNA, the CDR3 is TGTGCCACCAGCAGTGACAGGGGCACAGAAAACACCATATATTTT.

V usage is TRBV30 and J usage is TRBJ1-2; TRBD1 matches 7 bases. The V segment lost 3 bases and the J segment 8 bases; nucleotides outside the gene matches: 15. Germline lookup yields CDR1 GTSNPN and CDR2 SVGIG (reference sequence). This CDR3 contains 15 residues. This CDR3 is CAWRRSWDSSGGYTF. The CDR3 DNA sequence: TGTGCCTGGAGAAGAAGCTGGGACAGCTCAGGCGGCTACACCTTC. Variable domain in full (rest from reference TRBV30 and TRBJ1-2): SQTIHQWPATLVQPVGSPLSLECTVEGTSNPNLYWYRQAAGRGLQLLFYSVGIGQISSEVPQNLSASRPQDRQFILSSKKLLLSDSGFYLCAWRRSWDSSGGYTFGSGTRLTVV.

The CDR3, as DNA: TGTGCCAGCAGCCCGACTAGCGGGTCCTACAATGAGCAGTTCTTC. Its protein product is CASSPTSGSYNEQFF. V usage is TRBV7-2 and J usage is TRBJ2-1, with 10 bases matching TRBD2. CDR1 and CDR2 from the germline V gene are SGHTA and FQGNSA. The CDR3 spans 15 residues. The V gene end was trimmed by 5 bases and the J gene end by 1 base; junction bases not matched to a gene: 2. Based on the CDR3 plus reference TRBV7-2 and TRBJ2-1, the full variable domain is GAGVSQSPSNKVTEKGKDVELRCDPISGHTALYWYRQSLGQGLEFLIYFQGNSAPDKSGLPSDRFSAERTGGSVSTLTIQRTQQEDSAVYLCASSPTSGSYNEQFFGPGTRLTVL.

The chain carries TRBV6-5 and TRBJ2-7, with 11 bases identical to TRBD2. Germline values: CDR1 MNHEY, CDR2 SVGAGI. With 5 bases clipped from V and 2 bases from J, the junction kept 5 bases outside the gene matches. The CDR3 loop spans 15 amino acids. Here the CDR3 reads CASSTLSGRAYEQYV. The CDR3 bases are TGTGCCAGCAGTACCCTTAGCGGGAGGGCCTACGAGCAGTACGTC.

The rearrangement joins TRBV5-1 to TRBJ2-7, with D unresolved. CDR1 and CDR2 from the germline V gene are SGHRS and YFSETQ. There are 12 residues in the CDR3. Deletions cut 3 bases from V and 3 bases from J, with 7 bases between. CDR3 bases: TGCGCCAGCAGCTCGGAGCGCTACGAGCAGTACTTC. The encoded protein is CASSSERYEQYF.

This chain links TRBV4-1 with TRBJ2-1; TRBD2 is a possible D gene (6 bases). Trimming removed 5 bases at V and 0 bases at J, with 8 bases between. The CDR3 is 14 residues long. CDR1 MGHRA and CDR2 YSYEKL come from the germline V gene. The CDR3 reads CASSAGPSYNEQFF. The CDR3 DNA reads TGCGCCAGCAGCGCGGGACCCTCCTACAATGAGCAGTTCTTC.

The CDR3 sequence is CATSRVVGTGGTEAFF. The CDR3 coding sequence is TGTGCCACCAGCAGAGTTGTGGGGACAGGGGGCACTGAAGCTTTCTTT. This chain connects TRBV15 to TRBJ1-1, with TRBD1 identical over 11 bases. V shed 1 base and J 4 bases; nucleotides not matched to a gene: 5. CDR1 and CDR2 (germline): LNHNV, YYDKDF (reference sequence). This CDR3 spans 16 amino acids.

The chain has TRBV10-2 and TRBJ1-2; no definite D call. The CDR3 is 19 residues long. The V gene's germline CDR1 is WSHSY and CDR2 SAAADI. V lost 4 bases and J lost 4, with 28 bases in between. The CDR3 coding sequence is TGCGCCAGCAGTGGCCGGACTGCGAGCGTGTCCGGTCCGCTCTATGGCTACACCTTC. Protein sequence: CASSGRTASVSGPLYGYTF.

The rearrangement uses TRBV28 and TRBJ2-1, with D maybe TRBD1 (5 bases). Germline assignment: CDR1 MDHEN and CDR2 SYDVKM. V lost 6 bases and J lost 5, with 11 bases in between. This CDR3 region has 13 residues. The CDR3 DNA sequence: TGTGCCAGCAGACGGCAGGGAAACAATGAGCAGTTCTTC. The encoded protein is CASRRQGNNEQFF.

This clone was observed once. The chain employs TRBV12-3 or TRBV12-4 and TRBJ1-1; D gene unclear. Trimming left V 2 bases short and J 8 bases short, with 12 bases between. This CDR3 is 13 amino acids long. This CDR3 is CASSLSSQKEAFF. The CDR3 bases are TGTGCCAGCAGTTTATCATCCCAGAAGGAAGCTTTCTTT.

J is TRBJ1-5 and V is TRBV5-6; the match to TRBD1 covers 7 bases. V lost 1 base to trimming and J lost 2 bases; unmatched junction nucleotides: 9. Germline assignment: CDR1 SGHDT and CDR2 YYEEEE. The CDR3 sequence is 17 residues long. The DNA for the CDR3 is TGTGCCAGCAGCTTGAGGACAGGCATTTCGGGCAATCAGCCCCAGCATTTT. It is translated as CASSLRTGISGNQPQHF. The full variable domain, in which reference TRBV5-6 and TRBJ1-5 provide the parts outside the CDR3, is DAGVTQSPTHLIKTRGQQVTLRCSPKSGHDTVSWYQQALGQGPQFIFQYYEEEERQRGNFPDRFSGHQFPNYSSELNVNALLLGDSALYLCASSLRTGISGNQPQHFGDGTRLSIL.